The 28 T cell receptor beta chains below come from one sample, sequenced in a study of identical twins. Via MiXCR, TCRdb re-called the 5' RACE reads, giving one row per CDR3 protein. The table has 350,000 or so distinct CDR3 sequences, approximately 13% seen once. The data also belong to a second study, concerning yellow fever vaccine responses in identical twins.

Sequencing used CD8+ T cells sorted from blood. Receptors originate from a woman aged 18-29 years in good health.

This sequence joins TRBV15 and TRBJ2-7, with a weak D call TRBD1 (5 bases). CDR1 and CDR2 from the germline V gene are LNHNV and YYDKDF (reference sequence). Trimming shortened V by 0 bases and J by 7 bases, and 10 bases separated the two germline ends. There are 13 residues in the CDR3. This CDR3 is CATSRDRASEQYF. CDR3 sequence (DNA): TGTGCCACCAGCAGAGACAGGGCTAGTGAGCAGTACTTC.

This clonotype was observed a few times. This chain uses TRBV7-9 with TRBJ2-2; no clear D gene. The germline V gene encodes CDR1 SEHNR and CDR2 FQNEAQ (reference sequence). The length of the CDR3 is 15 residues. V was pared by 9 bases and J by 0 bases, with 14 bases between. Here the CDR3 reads CARSKIRANTGELFF. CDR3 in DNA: TGTGCCAGGTCGAAAATCCGTGCGAACACCGGGGAGCTGTTTTTT. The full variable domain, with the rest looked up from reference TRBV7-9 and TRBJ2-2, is DTGVSQNPRHKITKRGQNVTFRCDPISEHNRLYWYRQTLGQGPEFLTYFQNEAQLEKSRLLSDRFSAERPKGSFSTLEIQRTEQGDSAMYLCARSKIRANTGELFFGEGSRLTVL.

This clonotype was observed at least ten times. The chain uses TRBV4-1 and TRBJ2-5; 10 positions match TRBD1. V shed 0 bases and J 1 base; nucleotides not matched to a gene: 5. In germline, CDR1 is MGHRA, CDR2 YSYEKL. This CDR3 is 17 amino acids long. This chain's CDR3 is CASSQEEDRGFQETQYF. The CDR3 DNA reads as TGCGCCAGCAGCCAAGAAGAGGACAGGGGGTTCCAAGAGACCCAGTACTTC.

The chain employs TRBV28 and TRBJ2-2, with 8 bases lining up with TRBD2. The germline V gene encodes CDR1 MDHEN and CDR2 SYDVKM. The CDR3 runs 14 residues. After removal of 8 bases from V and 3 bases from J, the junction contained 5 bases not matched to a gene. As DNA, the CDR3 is TGTGCCAGCGGAGTAGCGGGATACACCGGGGAGCTGTTTTTT. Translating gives CASGVAGYTGELFF.

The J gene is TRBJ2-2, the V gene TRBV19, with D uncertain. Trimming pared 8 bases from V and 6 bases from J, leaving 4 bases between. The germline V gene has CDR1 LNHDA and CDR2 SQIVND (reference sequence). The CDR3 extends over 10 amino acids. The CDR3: CASESGELFF. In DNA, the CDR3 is TGTGCCAGTGAGTCCGGGGAGCTGTTTTTT.

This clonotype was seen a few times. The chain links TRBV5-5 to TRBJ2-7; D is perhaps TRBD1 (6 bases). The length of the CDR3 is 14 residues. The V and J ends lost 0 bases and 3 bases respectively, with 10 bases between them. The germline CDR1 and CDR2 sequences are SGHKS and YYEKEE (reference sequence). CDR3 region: CASSLVSGVYEQYV. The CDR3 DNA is TGTGCCAGCAGCTTGGTTTCAGGGGTCTACGAGCAGTACGTC.

CDR3 region: CASSGDSMEQFF. In nucleotides, the CDR3 is TGTGCCAGCAGCGGGGACAGTATGGAGCAGTTCTTC. The V and J genes are TRBV9 and TRBJ2-1; the match to TRBD1 covers 7 bases. CDR3 size: 12 residues. The V segment lost 3 bases and the J segment 10 bases; nucleotides outside the gene matches: 4. Germline CDR1 is SGDLS and CDR2 is YYNGEE.

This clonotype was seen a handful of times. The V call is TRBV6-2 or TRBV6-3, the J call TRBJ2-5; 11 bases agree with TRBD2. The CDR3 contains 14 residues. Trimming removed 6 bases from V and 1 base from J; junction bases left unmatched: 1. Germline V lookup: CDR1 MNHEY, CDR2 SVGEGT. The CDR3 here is CASRGLAAQETQYF. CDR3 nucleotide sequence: TGTGCCAGCAGGGGACTAGCGGCCCAAGAGACCCAGTACTTC.

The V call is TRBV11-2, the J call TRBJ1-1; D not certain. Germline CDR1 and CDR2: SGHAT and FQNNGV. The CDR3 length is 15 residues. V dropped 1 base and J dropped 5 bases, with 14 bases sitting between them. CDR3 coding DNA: TGTGCCAGCAGCTTAGGAACGACGCGTTCTACTGAAGCTTTCTTT. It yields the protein CASSLGTTRSTEAFF.

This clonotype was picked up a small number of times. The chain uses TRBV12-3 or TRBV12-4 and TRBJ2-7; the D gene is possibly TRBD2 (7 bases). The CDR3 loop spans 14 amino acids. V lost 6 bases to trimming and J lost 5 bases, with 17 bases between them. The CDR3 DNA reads TGTGCCAGCAGCCAGCCGGGGGGCTTCCACGAGCAGTACTTC. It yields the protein CASSQPGGFHEQYF.

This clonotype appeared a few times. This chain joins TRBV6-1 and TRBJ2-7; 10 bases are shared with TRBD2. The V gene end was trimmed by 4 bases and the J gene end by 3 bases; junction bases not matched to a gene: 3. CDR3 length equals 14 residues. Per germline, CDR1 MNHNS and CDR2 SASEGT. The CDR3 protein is CASSGTSGIYEQYF. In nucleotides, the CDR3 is TGTGCCAGCAGTGGGACTAGCGGAATCTACGAGCAGTACTTC.

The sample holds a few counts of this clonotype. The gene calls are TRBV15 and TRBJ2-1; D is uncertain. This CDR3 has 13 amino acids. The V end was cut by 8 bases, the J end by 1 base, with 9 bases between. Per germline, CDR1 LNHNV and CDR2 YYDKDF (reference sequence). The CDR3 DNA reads TGTGCCACCTCGGCCGGGTCCTACAATGAGCAGTTCTTC. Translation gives CATSAGSYNEQFF.

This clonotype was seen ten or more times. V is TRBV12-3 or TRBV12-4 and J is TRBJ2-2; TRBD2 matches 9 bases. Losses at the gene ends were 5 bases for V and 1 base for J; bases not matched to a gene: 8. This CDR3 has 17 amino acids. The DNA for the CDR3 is TGTGCCAGCAGTGCCCCCTTAGCGGGAGAGAACACCGGGGAGCTGTTTTTT. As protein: CASSAPLAGENTGELFF.

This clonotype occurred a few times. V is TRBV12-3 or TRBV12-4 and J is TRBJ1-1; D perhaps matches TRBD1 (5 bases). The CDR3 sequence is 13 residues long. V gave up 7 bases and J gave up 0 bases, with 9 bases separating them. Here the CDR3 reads CASNIGVNTEAFF. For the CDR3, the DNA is TGTGCCAGCAACATAGGGGTGAACACTGAAGCTTTCTTT.

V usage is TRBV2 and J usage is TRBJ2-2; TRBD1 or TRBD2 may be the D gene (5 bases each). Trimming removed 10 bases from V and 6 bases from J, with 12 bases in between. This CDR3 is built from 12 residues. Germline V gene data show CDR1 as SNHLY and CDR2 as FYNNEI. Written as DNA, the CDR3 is TGTGCCAACAAAAGGGGAGCCGGGGAGCTGTTTTTT. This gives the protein CANKRGAGELFF.

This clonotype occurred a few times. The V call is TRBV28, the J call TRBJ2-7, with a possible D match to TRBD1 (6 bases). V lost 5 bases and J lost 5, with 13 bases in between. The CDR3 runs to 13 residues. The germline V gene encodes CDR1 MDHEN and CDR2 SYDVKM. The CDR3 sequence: CASSPAGVHEQYV. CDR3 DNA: TGTGCCAGCAGTCCCGCAGGGGTCCACGAGCAGTACGTC.

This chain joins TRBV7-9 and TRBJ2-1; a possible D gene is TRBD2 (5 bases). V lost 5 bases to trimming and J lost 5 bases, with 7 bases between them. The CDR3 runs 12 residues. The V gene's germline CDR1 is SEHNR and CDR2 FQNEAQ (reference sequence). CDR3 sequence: CASSALDNEQFF. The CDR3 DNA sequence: TGTGCCAGCAGCGCACTAGACAATGAGCAGTTCTTC.

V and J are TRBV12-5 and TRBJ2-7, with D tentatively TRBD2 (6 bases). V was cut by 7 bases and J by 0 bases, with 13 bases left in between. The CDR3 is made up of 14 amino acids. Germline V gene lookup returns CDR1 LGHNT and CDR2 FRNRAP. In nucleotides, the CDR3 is TGTGCTAGTGCCCGGCGGGGCCCCTCCTACGAGCAGTACTTC. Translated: CASARRGPSYEQYF.

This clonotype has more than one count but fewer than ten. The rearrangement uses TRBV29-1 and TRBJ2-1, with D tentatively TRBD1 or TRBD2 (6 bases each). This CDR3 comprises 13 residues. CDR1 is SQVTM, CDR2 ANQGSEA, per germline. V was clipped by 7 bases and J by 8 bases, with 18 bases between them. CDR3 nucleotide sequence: TGCAGCGCCTCCGGGGGCATGTCGGATGAGCAGTTCTTC. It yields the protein CSASGGMSDEQFF.

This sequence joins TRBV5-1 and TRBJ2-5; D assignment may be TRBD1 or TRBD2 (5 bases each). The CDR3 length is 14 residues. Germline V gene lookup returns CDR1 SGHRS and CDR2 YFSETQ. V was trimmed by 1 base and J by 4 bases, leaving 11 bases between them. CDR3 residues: CASSLYVGTETQYF. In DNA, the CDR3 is TGCGCCAGCAGCTTGTATGTTGGGACAGAGACCCAGTACTTC.

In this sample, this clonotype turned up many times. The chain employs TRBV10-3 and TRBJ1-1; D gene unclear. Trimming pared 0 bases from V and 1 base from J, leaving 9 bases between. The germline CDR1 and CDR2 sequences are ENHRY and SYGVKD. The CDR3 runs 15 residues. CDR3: CAISESPVGNTEAFF. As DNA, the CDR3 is TGTGCCATCAGTGAGTCCCCTGTAGGGAACACTGAAGCTTTCTTT.

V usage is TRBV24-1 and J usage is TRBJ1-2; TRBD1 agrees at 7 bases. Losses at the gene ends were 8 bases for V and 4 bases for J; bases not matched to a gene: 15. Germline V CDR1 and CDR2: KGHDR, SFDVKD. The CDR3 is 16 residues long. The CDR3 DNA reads TGTGCCACCATGGGCCCGGACAGGAGCGGGGTCTATGGCTACACCTTC. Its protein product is CATMGPDRSGVYGYTF.

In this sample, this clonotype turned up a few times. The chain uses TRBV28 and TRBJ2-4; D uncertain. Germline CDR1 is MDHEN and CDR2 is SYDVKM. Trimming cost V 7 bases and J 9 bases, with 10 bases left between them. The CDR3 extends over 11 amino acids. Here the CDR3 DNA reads TGTGCCAGCACTTTTGGTAGCATTCAGTACTTC. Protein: CASTFGSIQYF.

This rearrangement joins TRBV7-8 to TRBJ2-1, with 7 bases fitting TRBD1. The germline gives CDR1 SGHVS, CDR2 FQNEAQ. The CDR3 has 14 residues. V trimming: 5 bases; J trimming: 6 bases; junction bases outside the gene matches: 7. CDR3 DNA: TGTGCCAGCAGCCTCACAGGGGTATTCAATGAGCAGTTCTTC. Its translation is CASSLTGVFNEQFF.

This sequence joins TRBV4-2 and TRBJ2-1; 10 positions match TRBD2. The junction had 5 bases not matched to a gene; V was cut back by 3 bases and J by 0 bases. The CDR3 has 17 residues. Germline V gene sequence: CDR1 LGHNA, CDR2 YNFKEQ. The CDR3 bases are TGTGCCAGCAGCCAGGGCTTAGCGGGAGGCTCCTACAATGAGCAGTTCTTC. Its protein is CASSQGLAGGSYNEQFF.

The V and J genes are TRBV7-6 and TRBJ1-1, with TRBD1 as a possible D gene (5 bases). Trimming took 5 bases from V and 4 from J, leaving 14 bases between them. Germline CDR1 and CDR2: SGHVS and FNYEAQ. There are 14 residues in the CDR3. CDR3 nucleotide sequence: TGTGCCAGCAGCCCAGGGCCCGAAACCACTGAAGCTTTCTTT. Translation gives CASSPGPETTEAFF.

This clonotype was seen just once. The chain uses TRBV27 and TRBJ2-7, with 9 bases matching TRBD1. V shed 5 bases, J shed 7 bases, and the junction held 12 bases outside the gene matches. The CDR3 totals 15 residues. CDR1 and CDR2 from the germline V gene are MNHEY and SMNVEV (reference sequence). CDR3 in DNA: TGTGCCAGCAGTCACCCCGGGACAGGGTGGGAAGAGCAGTACTTC. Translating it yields CASSHPGTGWEEQYF.

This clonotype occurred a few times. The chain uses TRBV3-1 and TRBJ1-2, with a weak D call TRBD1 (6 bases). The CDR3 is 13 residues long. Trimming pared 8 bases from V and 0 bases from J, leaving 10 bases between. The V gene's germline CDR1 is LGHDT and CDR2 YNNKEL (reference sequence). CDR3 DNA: TGTGCCAGCTTGGACAGAACTAACTATGGCTACACCTTC. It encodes CASLDRTNYGYTF.